The sequence of this T cell receptor (beta chain) was determined in a study of CD8+ T cells in alopecia areata. Treatment of the sample: oral pan-JAK inhibitor, 5-10 mg twice daily. CDR3 length: 13 amino acids. The trim removed 6 bases at V and 7 bases at J, leaving 6 bases unmatched. CDR1 and CDR2 from the germline V gene are ENHRY and SYGVKD. Investigators isolated RNA and reverse transcribed it into cDNA to act as the sequencing template. The protocol was immunoSEQ multiplex PCR, while the TCRdb copy is restricted to in-frame clones and leaves out a portion. Altogether 150,000 to 200,000 clones are present, less than 70% being singletons, with the ten largest covering approximately 1.4%.

The chain recombines TRBV10-3 with TRBJ1-2; 9 bases are shared with TRBD1. The origin of this receptor is a human donor with alopecia areata. Material: CD4+ T cells sorted from blood, obtained around week 50, from a patient treated with tofacitinib. The CDR3 spells CAIRAGTGSGYTF. The CDR3 nucleotides are TGTGCCATCAGAGCCGGGACAGGGAGTGGCTACACCTTC.